This TCR beta chain appears in the sequencing data of a study of blood T cell repertoires in COVID-19. The CDR3 has 17 residues. The V end was cut by 3 bases, the J end by 3 bases, with 21 bases between. Germline V CDR1 and CDR2: DFQATT, SNEGSKA (reference sequence). A few counts support this clone. Here immunoSEQ multiplex PCR was the method, and the copy in TCRdb shows in-frame clones only, minus some. The sample contains some 250,000 clones, about nine tenths of which appear only once. Sequences were obtained from peripheral blood. V gene TRBV20-1 combines with J gene TRBJ1-5, with D possibly TRBD1 on 6 matching bases. The clonotype comes from a man aged 25-45 years who had recovered from COVID-19. As DNA, the CDR3 is TGCAGTGCTAGTGGAATTAACAGGGTAGGTTCCAATCAGCCCCAGCATTTT. It yields the protein CSASGINRVGSNQPQHF.